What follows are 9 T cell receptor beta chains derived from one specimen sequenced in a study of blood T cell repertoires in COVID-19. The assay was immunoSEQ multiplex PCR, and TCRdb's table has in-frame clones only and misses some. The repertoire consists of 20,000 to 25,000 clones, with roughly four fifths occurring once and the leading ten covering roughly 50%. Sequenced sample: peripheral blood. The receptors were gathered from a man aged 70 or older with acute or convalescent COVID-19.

The CDR3 spells CASSQRTGSGYTF. In DNA form, the CDR3 reads TGCGCCAGCAGCCAGAGGACAGGGAGTGGCTACACCTTC. V gene TRBV4-3 combines with J gene TRBJ1-2; 8 bases line up with TRBD1. After removal of 3 bases from V and 7 bases from J, the junction contained 4 bases not matched to a gene. This CDR3 has 13 residues. In germline, CDR1 is LGHNA, CDR2 YSLEER.

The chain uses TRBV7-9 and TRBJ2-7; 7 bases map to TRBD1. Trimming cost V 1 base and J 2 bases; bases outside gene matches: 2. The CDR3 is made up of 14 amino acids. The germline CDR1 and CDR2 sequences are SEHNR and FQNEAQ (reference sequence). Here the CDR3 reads CASSLGQGTYEQYF. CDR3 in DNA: TGTGCCAGCAGCTTAGGACAGGGTACCTACGAGCAGTACTTC.

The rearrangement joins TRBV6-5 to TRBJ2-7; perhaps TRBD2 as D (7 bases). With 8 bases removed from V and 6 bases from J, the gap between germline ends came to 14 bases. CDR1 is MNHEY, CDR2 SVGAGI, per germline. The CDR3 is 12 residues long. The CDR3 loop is CASGGAGSEQYF. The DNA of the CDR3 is TGTGCCAGCGGGGGGGCCGGTTCCGAGCAGTACTTC.

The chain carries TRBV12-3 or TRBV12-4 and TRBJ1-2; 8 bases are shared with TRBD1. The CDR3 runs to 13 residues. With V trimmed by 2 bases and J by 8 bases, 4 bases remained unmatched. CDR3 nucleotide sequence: TGTGCCAGCAGTTTACAGGGGGCGAAAGGCTACACCTTC. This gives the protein CASSLQGAKGYTF.

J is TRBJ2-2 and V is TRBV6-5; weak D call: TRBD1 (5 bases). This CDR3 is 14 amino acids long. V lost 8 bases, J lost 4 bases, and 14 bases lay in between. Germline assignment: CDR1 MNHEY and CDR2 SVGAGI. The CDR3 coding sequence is TGTGCCAGCGAGGTACAGGTCACCACCGGGGAGCTGTTTTTT. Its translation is CASEVQVTTGELFF.

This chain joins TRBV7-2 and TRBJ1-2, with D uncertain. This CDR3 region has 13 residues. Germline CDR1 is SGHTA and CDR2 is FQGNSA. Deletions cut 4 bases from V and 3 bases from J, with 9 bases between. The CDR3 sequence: CASSSGSHYGYTF. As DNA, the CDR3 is TGTGCCAGCAGCTCGGGGAGTCACTATGGCTACACCTTC.

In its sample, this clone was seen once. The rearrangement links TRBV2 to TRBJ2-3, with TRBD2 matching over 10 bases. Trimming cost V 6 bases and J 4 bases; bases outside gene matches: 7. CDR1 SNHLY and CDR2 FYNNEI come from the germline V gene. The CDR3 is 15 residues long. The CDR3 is CASRLLAGSPDTQYF. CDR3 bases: TGTGCCAGCAGATTACTAGCGGGGAGTCCAGATACGCAGTATTTT. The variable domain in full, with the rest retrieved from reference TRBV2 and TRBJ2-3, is EPEVTQTPSHQVTQMGQEVILRCVPISNHLYFYWYRQILGQKVEFLVSFYNNEISEKSEIFDDQFSVERPDGSNFTLKIRSTKLEDSAMYFCASRLLAGSPDTQYFGPGTRLTVL.

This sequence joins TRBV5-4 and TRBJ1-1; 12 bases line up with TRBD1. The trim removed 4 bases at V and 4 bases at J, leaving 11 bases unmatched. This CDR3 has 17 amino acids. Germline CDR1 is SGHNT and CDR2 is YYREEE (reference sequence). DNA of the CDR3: TGTGCCAGCAGCCCGGGACAGGGGGCGATCCGAACCACTGAAGCTTTCTTT. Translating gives CASSPGQGAIRTTEAFF.

The DNA of the CDR3 is TGTGCCAGCAGCTTCGTGATGCGGGGCTACACCTTC. Protein product: CASSFVMRGYTF. The chain couples TRBV7-2 to TRBJ1-2; no reliable D call. CDR1 and CDR2 from the germline V gene are SGHTA and FQGNSA. This CDR3 has 12 residues. Trimming took 3 bases from V and 8 from J, leaving 10 bases between them.